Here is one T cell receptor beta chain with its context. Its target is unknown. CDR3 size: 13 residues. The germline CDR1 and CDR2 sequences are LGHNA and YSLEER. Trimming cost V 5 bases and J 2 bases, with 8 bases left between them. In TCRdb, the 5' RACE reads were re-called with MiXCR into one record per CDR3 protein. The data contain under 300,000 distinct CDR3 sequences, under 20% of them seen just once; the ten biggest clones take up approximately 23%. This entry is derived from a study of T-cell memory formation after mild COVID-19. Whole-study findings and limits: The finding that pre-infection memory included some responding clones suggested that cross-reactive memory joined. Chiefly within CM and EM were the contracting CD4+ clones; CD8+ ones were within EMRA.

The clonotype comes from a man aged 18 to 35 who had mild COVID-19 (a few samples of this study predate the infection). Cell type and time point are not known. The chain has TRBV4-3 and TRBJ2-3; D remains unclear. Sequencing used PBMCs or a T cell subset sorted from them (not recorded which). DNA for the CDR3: TGCGCCAGCAGCGGCACCCCCACAGATACGCAGTATTTT. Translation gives CASSGTPTDTQYF.